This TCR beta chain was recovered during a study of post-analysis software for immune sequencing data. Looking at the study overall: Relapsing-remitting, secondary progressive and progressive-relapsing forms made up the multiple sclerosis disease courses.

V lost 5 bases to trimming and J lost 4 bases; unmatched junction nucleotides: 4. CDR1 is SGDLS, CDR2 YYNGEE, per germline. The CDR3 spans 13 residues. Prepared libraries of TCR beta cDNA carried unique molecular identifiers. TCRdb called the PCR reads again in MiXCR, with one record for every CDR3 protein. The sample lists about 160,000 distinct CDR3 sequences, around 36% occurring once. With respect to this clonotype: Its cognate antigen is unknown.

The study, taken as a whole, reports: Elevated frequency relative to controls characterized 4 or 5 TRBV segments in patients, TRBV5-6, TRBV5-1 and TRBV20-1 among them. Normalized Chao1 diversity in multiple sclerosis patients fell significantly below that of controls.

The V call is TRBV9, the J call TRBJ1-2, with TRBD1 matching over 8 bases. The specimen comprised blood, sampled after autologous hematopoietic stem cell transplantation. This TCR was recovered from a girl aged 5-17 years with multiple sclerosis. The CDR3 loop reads CASRSTGGYGYTF. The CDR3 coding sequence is TGTGCCAGCAGAAGTACAGGGGGCTATGGCTACACCTTC.